The next 22 T cell receptor beta chains were all read from a single sample in a study of cytomegalovirus exposure and HLA in healthy donors. Both 60 Vbeta primers and 13 Jbeta primers went into the PCR. TCRdb keeps only in-frame clones here, not all; method: immunoSEQ multiplex PCR. Of approximately 190,000 clones listed, around 75% are singletons. Specimen: PBMCs. These TCRs come from a man in his forties in good health and CMV-seropositive.

The chain links TRBV5-4 to TRBJ1-2, with D tentatively TRBD1 (5 bases). The CDR3 runs 14 residues. CDR1 is SGHNT, CDR2 YYREEE, per germline (reference sequence). V lost 0 bases, J lost 5 bases, and 11 bases lay in between. The CDR3 loop is CASSLARASYGYTF. The DNA of the CDR3 is TGTGCCAGCAGCTTGGCCAGGGCCTCATATGGCTACACCTTC.

This clone was detected a few times. The rearrangement links TRBV9 to TRBJ1-2, with D possibly being TRBD1 (6 bases). Deletions cut 4 bases from V and 6 bases from J, with 16 bases between. CDR1 is SGDLS, CDR2 YYNGEE, per germline. This CDR3 spans 14 amino acids. The CDR3 DNA sequence: TGTGCCAGCAGCAATATGGACAGACGGCATGGCTACACCTTC. Translation gives CASSNMDRRHGYTF.

The genes are TRBV4-1 and TRBJ1-4, with 8 positions matching TRBD1. The germline CDR1 and CDR2 sequences are MGHRA and YSYEKL. CDR3 length: 15 residues. V was pared by 3 bases and J by 6 bases, with 6 bases of the junction left unmatched. CDR3 sequence reads: CASSQTGALYEKLFF. The CDR3 nucleotides read TGCGCCAGCAGCCAGACAGGGGCATTGTATGAAAAACTGTTTTTT.

This chain links TRBV29-1 with TRBJ2-1, with 7 bases lining up with TRBD2. The ends lost 5 bases at V and 7 bases at J; junction bases unmatched: 5. The CDR3 contains 12 residues. Germline V gene data show CDR1 as SQVTM and CDR2 as ANQGSEA. The CDR3 is CSVTRGVNEQFF. The CDR3 DNA sequence: TGCAGCGTTACCCGGGGGGTTAATGAGCAGTTCTTC.

The chain uses TRBV5-1 and TRBJ1-2; possible D gene TRBD1, 5 bases. CDR3 length equals 14 residues. Trimming stripped 0 bases from V and 5 bases from J, with 11 bases between. Germline V gives CDR1 SGHRS, CDR2 YFSETQ. CDR3: CASSLAAGLYGYTF. The CDR3 nucleotides read TGCGCCAGCAGCTTGGCGGCAGGGTTGTATGGCTACACCTTC.

This clone was detected only once. V gene TRBV11-2 combines with J gene TRBJ2-5; D might be TRBD1 (7 bases). Trimming took off 5 bases at V and 4 bases at J, with 20 bases between the two ends. The CDR3 length is 16 residues. In germline, CDR1 is SGHAT, CDR2 FQNNGV. For the CDR3, the DNA is TGTGCCAGCAGCCCACAACAGGGGAGGTTGGGAGAGACCCAGTACTTC. Protein product: CASSPQQGRLGETQYF.

The chain joins TRBV4-2 to TRBJ1-1, with D perhaps matching TRBD1 (5 bases). V lost 4 bases and J 2 bases, leaving 23 bases between the germline ends. Germline V gene lookup returns CDR1 LGHNA and CDR2 YNFKEQ. The CDR3 sequence is 18 residues long. CDR3 bases: TGTGCCAGCAGCCCCACTGGGTGGGAAGCAGGGTTAAACACTGAAGCTTTCTTT. It translates to CASSPTGWEAGLNTEAFF.

This clone was found a few times. The CDR3 nucleotides read TGTGCCAGCAGCGTATCCGGGACAGGGGGGTTGAACACTGAAGCTTTCTTT. Its translation: CASSVSGTGGLNTEAFF. The V call is TRBV9, the J call TRBJ1-1; 11 nucleotides agree with TRBD1. Trimming removed 1 base from V and 0 bases from J; junction bases left unmatched: 5. This CDR3 is 17 amino acids long. Per germline, CDR1 SGDLS and CDR2 YYNGEE.

This clone was recorded once. The V call is TRBV19, the J call TRBJ2-6, with TRBD1 as a possible D gene (5 bases). Between the trimmed V and J ends, which lost 1 base and 2 bases, there was a span of 6 bases. Germline-derived CDR1 and CDR2 are LNHDA and SQIVND (reference sequence). The CDR3 runs to 15 residues. The CDR3 is CASSIGQTGANVLTF. The CDR3 DNA sequence: TGTGCCAGTAGTATAGGACAGACTGGGGCCAACGTCCTGACTTTC. Full variable domain (remainder filled in from reference TRBV19 and TRBJ2-6): DGGITQSPKYLFRKEGQNVTLSCEQNLNHDAMYWYRQDPGQGLRLIYYSQIVNDFQKGDIAEGYSVSREKKESFPLTVTSAQKNPTAFYLCASSIGQTGANVLTFGAGSRLTVL.

J is TRBJ1-1 and V is TRBV6-6; 7 bases map to TRBD1. Germline-derived CDR1 and CDR2 are MNHNY and SVGAGI (reference sequence). CDR3 size: 14 residues. Trimming at V came to 0 bases and at J to 4 bases, leaving 2 bases not matched to a gene. CDR3 sequence (DNA): TGTGCCAGCAGTTACTCGACAGGGCGCACTGAAGCTTTCTTT. Translated, it gives CASSYSTGRTEAFF.

This clone has just one count. This chain joins TRBV30 and TRBJ2-3; 8 bases match TRBD2. The V segment lost 5 bases and the J segment 2 bases; nucleotides outside the gene matches: 9. Per germline, CDR1 GTSNPN and CDR2 SVGIG (reference sequence). This CDR3 comprises 15 residues. CDR3 DNA sequence: TGTGCCTGGGACATAGGCGGGGGGCCCACAGATACGCAGTATTTT. The encoded protein is CAWDIGGGPTDTQYF.

The chain uses TRBV28 and TRBJ2-5; D gene ambiguous. Germline CDR1 and CDR2: MDHEN and SYDVKM. CDR3 length: 11 amino acids. Trimming pared 3 bases from V and 5 bases from J, leaving 4 bases between. CDR3 bases: TGTGCCAGCAGTTTCTCGGAGACCCAGTACTTC. This sequence encodes CASSFSETQYF. Full variable domain (outside the CDR3, taken from reference TRBV28 and TRBJ2-5): DVKVTQSSRYLVKRTGEKVFLECVQDMDHENMFWYRQDPGLGLRLIYFSYDVKMKEKGDIPEGYSVSREKKERFSLILESASTNQTSMYLCASSFSETQYFGPGTRLLVL.

The chain uses TRBV27 and TRBJ1-5; unclear D gene. Germline CDR1 and CDR2: MNHEY and SMNVEV (reference sequence). The CDR3 totals 15 residues. Trimming cost V 4 bases and J 0 bases, with 10 bases left between them. The CDR3 nucleotides are TGTGCCAGCAGTTATCGAGGATATAGCAATCAGCCCCAGCATTTT. Its translation is CASSYRGYSNQPQHF.

J is TRBJ2-7 and V is TRBV4-3; 7 nucleotides match TRBD1. Germline V gives CDR1 LGHNA, CDR2 YSLEER. The CDR3 runs to 17 residues. Germline trimming cut 0 bases from V and 2 bases from J; bases unmatched to any gene: 10. The chain's CDR3 is CASSQESDPGQPYEQYF. The CDR3 DNA reads TGCGCCAGCAGCCAAGAATCCGATCCGGGACAGCCCTACGAGCAGTACTTC.

With respect to this clone: One end of the junction is discordant with germline, which a read error may explain. The gene calls are TRBV28 and TRBJ2-7, with 8 bases matching TRBD1. The CDR3 contains 15 residues. Looked up from germline, CDR1 is MDHEN and CDR2 is SYDVKM. The CDR3 here is CASSVTGGRAYERYF. The CDR3 region has the DNA TGTGCCAGCAGTGTTACAGGGGGTCGGGCCTACGAGCGGTACTTC.

In its sample, this clone was seen once. The CDR3 spells CASSLAVGLGPEQYF. The DNA of the CDR3 is TGCGCCAGCAGCTTGGCGGTCGGACTAGGACCGGAGCAGTACTTC. The gene calls are TRBV5-1 and TRBJ2-7, with TRBD2 matching 7 bases. Trimming took 0 bases from V and 7 from J; bases not matched to a gene: 10. Germline V gene sequence: CDR1 SGHRS, CDR2 YFSETQ. The CDR3 sequence is 15 residues long.

The V and J genes are TRBV19 and TRBJ2-2; D remains unclear. This CDR3 contains 12 residues. CDR1 and CDR2 from the germline V gene are LNHDA and SQIVND (reference sequence). The V and J ends lost 6 bases and 6 bases respectively, with 8 bases between them. CDR3 in DNA: TGTGCCAGTAGCCTCCGGGCCGGGGAGCTGTTTTTT. Protein sequence: CASSLRAGELFF.

This clone was observed a handful of times. The chain is built from TRBV4-1 and TRBJ1-4; 8 bases are a match to TRBD1. The germline CDR1 and CDR2 sequences are MGHRA and YSYEKL. CDR3 length: 15 residues. V shed 4 bases and J 5 bases; nucleotides not matched to a gene: 6. This CDR3 reads CASSPGTGLNEKLFF. CDR3 DNA sequence: TGCGCCAGCAGCCCAGGGACAGGACTAAATGAAAAACTGTTTTTT.

The rearrangement links TRBV19 to TRBJ1-2, with 7 bases identical to TRBD1. The V and J ends lost 7 bases and 4 bases, in that order; junction bases with no gene match: 12. The CDR3 is 15 amino acids. The germline CDR1 and CDR2 sequences are LNHDA and SQIVND (reference sequence). CDR3 bases: TGTGCCAGTACCCACGCAGGGGGTAATTTCTATGGCTACACCTTC. This sequence encodes CASTHAGGNFYGYTF.

This clone was seen more than once but under ten times. The chain employs TRBV19 and TRBJ1-2, with 8 bases matching TRBD1. Per germline, CDR1 LNHDA and CDR2 SQIVND (reference sequence). Trimming at V came to 4 bases and at J to 8 bases, leaving 6 bases not matched to a gene. This CDR3 spans 13 amino acids. The CDR3 protein is CASSTTGAGGYTF. The CDR3, as DNA: TGTGCCAGTAGTACGACAGGGGCGGGAGGCTACACCTTC.

This chain connects TRBV4-3 to TRBJ2-2; D call uncertain. Trimming pared 4 bases from V and 5 bases from J, leaving 8 bases between. The CDR3 runs to 13 residues. Germline lookup yields CDR1 LGHNA and CDR2 YSLEER. The CDR3 sequence is CASSPTVTGELFF. DNA of the CDR3: TGCGCCAGCAGCCCCACAGTAACCGGGGAGCTGTTTTTT.

This chain joins TRBV15 and TRBJ1-2; no definite D call. Germline CDR1 reads LNHNV; CDR2 reads YYDKDF (reference sequence). The CDR3 is made up of 12 amino acids. The V end was cut by 3 bases, the J end by 6 bases, with 8 bases between. The CDR3 spells CATSSLLDGYTF. In DNA, the CDR3 is TGTGCCACCAGCAGTCTACTAGATGGCTACACCTTC. The entire variable domain, with the rest obtained from reference TRBV15 and TRBJ1-2, is as follows: DAMVIQNPRYQVTQFGKPVTLSCSQTLNHNVMYWYQQKSSQAPKLLFHYYDKDFNNEADTPDNFQSRRPNTSFCFLDIRSPGLGDTAMYLCATSSLLDGYTFGSGTRLTVV.